What follows describes a single TCR beta chain. The antigen is not known. These data belong to a study of T cells in tumors after PD-1 blockade. Trimming cost V 5 bases and J 14 bases, with 27 bases left between them. In germline, CDR1 is KGHDR, CDR2 SFDVKD. The CDR3 is made up of 16 amino acids. Method: immunoSEQ multiplex PCR; TCRdb's copy keeps in-frame clones and lacks some. The table lists tens of thousands of clones, approximately 81% of them singletons. Notes on the study in general: Peripheral recruitment is suggested, as some novel exhausted tumor clones were in pre-treatment blood.

This clonotype was obtained from a human donor with basal cell carcinoma. The chain uses TRBV24-1 and TRBJ2-4; the D call may be TRBD1 or TRBD2 (5 bases each). Sequences were derived from PBMCs, sampled before anti-PD-1 treatment. The CDR3 DNA reads as TGTGCCACCAGTGTAACAACCGGGACGTCTCCCCAAATAAAGTACTTC. Translated, it gives CATSVTTGTSPQIKYF.